This TCR beta chain was captured by sequencing in a study of low-dose radiotherapy and immunotherapy resistance in tumors. Study as a whole: Intravenous ipilimumab 1 mg/kg every six weeks was given with nivolumab 240 mg every two weeks. Every two weeks, cyclophosphamide 200 mg/m2 was infused one day before radiation plus immunotherapy.

Germline CDR1 and CDR2: LGHNA and YNFKEQ. This CDR3 comprises 16 residues. The V and J ends lost 0 bases and 3 bases respectively, with 15 bases between them. The time point was: before trial treatment. The study gave donors nivolumab, ipilimumab, aspirin, low-dose cyclophosphamide and low-dose radiotherapy. Patients who could take part had advanced solid tumors with no tumor-infiltrating lymphocytes. The sample holds many counts of this clonotype. First-strand cDNA relied on TRAV- and TRBV-specific primers spanning alpha and beta chains. Amplification, which lasted approximately 19 PCR cycles, used a constant-region primer and V-primer adapter to amplify TCRs. One entry per CDR3 protein results from TCRdb running MiXCR on the reads. The sample lists around 99,000 distinct CDR3 sequences, roughly a tenth seen once, with around 0.96% in the top ten.

This clonotype was sampled from a male donor with prostate cancer. V gene TRBV4-2 combines with J gene TRBJ2-7; D is possibly TRBD1 (5 bases). Here the sequenced sample was PBMCs, taken before treatment. The CDR3 nucleotides read TGTGCCAGCAGCCAAGATGTGACAGCCTGGATCTACGAGCAGTACTTC. Translating it yields CASSQDVTAWIYEQYF.